The text below deals with one TCR beta chain. CDR3 length equals 12 residues. V was cut by 4 bases and J by 10 bases, with 11 bases left in between. Germline V lookup: CDR1 MNHEY, CDR2 SMNVEV (reference sequence). Original data processing: Amplification of reference gene primers was used by the study to estimate nucleated cell counts. Here immunoSEQ multiplex PCR was the method, and the copy in TCRdb shows in-frame clones only, minus some. Clone size and V and J calls were adopted from that table, with D and trimming inferred from the DNA. Counted here are some 150,000 clones, about 90% occurring once; the ten biggest clones make up 10% to 13%. This sample was taken from a study of blood T cell repertoires in COVID-19. Across the whole study: There were acute and convalescent COVID-19 samples, and they came from the United States, Italy and Spain. The analysed material was cDNA or gDNA that came from T cells, B-cell-depleted T cells, or PBMCs.

The chain is built from TRBV27 and TRBJ2-1; D remains ambiguous. The sequenced material came from peripheral blood. The clonotype was recovered from a man aged 45-65 years with active or convalescent COVID-19. The CDR3 loop reads CASSSLGWEQFF. CDR3 nucleotides: TGTGCCAGCAGTTCCCTCGGTTGGGAGCAGTTCTTC.